These 24 T cell receptor beta chains were all obtained from the same sample, sequenced in a study of cytomegalovirus exposure and HLA in healthy donors. Here immunoSEQ multiplex PCR was the method, and the copy in TCRdb shows in-frame clones only, minus some. The sample includes 82,000 or so clones, roughly 94% of them seen just once. Sequencing used PBMCs. These receptors were collected from a woman aged 18-29 years in good health and CMV-seronegative.

On this clone itself: One junction end does not reproduce the germline sequence, and a read error may be involved. The rearrangement uses TRBV29-1 and TRBJ1-1; TRBD1 matches 8 bases. CDR1 and CDR2 from the germline V gene are SQVTM and ANQGSEA. This CDR3 contains 12 residues. The CDR3 region is CSVPGDRREGIF. The CDR3 DNA follows: TGCAGCGTGCCAGGGGACAGGCGCGAGGGGATCTTT.

The chain employs TRBV7-8 and TRBJ2-1; 10 nucleotides align to TRBD1. J lost 0 bases, V lost 2 bases, and 1 base had no gene match. Germline assignment: CDR1 SGHVS and CDR2 FQNEAQ. This CDR3 is built from 16 residues. CDR3 sequence: CASSLRTGGSYNEQFF. For the CDR3, the DNA is TGTGCCAGCAGCTTAAGGACAGGGGGCTCCTACAATGAGCAGTTCTTC.

This clone appeared a single time. The chain uses TRBV7-2 and TRBJ1-2; no definite D call. The ends were cut back, 5 bases at V and 8 bases at J, with 15 bases in the middle. CDR3 length: 13 amino acids. Germline-derived CDR1 and CDR2 are SGHTA and FQGNSA. The CDR3 nucleotides read TGTGCCAGCAGCCGCGTTGGTTTTCGAGGCTACACCTTC. This gives the protein CASSRVGFRGYTF.

The rearrangement uses TRBV7-9 and TRBJ2-7; no firm D call. This CDR3 contains 11 residues. Trimming left V 4 bases short and J 7 bases short, with 8 bases between. CDR1 and CDR2 (germline): SEHNR, FQNEAQ (reference sequence). The CDR3 DNA reads as TGTGCCAGCAGCTCTACTCGGGAGCAGTACTTC. Translation: CASSSTREQYF.

V is TRBV6-5 and J is TRBJ1-2; D gene uncertain. CDR3 size: 13 residues. V was trimmed by 5 bases and J by 3 bases, leaving 10 bases between them. Looked up from germline, CDR1 is MNHEY and CDR2 is SVGAGI. The CDR3 protein is CASSTAGYYGYTF. The CDR3 DNA sequence: TGTGCCAGCAGTACCGCAGGCTACTATGGCTACACCTTC.

This chain uses TRBV10-1 with TRBJ2-7; D may be TRBD2 (5 bases). V was trimmed by 4 bases and J by 4 bases, leaving 20 bases between them. Germline values: CDR1 WNHNN, CDR2 SYGVQD (reference sequence). This CDR3 region has 16 residues. The CDR3 here is CASSARRTLQKYEQYF. CDR3 in DNA: TGCGCCAGCAGTGCCCGGAGGACCCTTCAGAAATACGAGCAGTACTTC.

CDR3: CASSFSNRGPYEQYF. In DNA form, the CDR3 reads TGTGCCAGCAGCTTCTCAAACAGGGGCCCCTACGAGCAGTACTTC. V and J are TRBV27 and TRBJ2-7; 7 bases map to TRBD1. J was trimmed by 2 bases and V by 6 bases; bases with no gene match: 10. The length of the CDR3 is 15 residues. CDR1 and CDR2 from the germline V gene are MNHEY and SMNVEV (reference sequence).

This chain's CDR3 is CAISKRGAATEAFF. CDR3 DNA: TGTGCCATCAGTAAAAGGGGCGCGGCCACTGAAGCTTTCTTT. This chain joins TRBV10-3 and TRBJ1-1; tentative D call: TRBD1 (5 bases). V lost 5 bases to trimming and J lost 4 bases, with 14 bases between them. CDR3 length: 14 residues. In germline, CDR1 is ENHRY, CDR2 SYGVKD.

V is TRBV30 and J is TRBJ2-3; D unclear. The CDR3 is made up of 13 amino acids. V was pared by 0 bases and J by 6 bases, with 10 bases between. CDR1 and CDR2 from the germline V gene are GTSNPN and SVGIG (reference sequence). The CDR3: CAWSVLVGDTQYF. CDR3 nucleotide sequence: TGTGCCTGGAGTGTACTTGTCGGGGATACGCAGTATTTT.

Here the CDR3 DNA reads TGCGCCAGCAGCTCATACGGGGGGGGCTCCTACAATGAGCAGTTCTTC. Amino acid sequence: CASSSYGGGSYNEQFF. J is TRBJ2-1 and V is TRBV5-1; 8 bases fit TRBD2. Per the germline V gene, CDR1 is SGHRS and CDR2 is YFSETQ. J gave up 0 bases and V 3 bases, and 5 bases lay outside the gene matches. The CDR3 has 16 amino acids.

The CDR3 sequence is CASSYSRYNSPLHF. CDR3 bases: TGTGCCAGCAGTTACTCGAGATACAATTCACCCCTCCACTTT. The chain has TRBV6-5 and TRBJ1-6; D remains unclear. V lost 0 bases and J lost 7, with 7 bases in between. The germline V gene has CDR1 MNHEY and CDR2 SVGAGI. This CDR3 has 14 amino acids.

This clone was recorded a few times. The chain combines TRBV5-5 with TRBJ2-3; D might be TRBD1 (6 bases). V lost 4 bases and J lost 2, with 17 bases in between. Germline CDR1 SGHKS, CDR2 YYEKEE (reference sequence). The CDR3 has 16 amino acids. The chain's CDR3 is CASSLKRQVTTDTQYF. CDR3 sequence (DNA): TGTGCCAGCAGCCTAAAAAGACAGGTGACCACAGATACGCAGTATTTT.

The rearrangement links TRBV11-2 to TRBJ2-3; tentative D call: TRBD2 (6 bases). Trimming pared 0 bases from V and 13 bases from J, leaving 14 bases between. Germline values: CDR1 SGHAT, CDR2 FQNNGV. The CDR3 is 13 residues long. Here the CDR3 DNA reads TGTGCCAGCAGCTTAGAGTCGGGACCGGGAGAGTATTTT. It yields the protein CASSLESGPGEYF.

The rearrangement links TRBV20-1 to TRBJ2-7; D is perhaps TRBD2 (6 bases). Per germline, CDR1 DFQATT and CDR2 SNEGSKA (reference sequence). The CDR3 has 11 amino acids. Trimming took 8 bases from V and 4 from J, leaving 12 bases between them. CDR3 protein: CSSLGGYEQYF. Written as DNA, the CDR3 is TGCAGTTCCCTCGGGGGATACGAGCAGTACTTC.

This chain uses TRBV28 with TRBJ1-2; 9 bases agree with TRBD1. The trim removed 4 bases at V and 3 bases at J, leaving 12 bases unmatched. CDR1 and CDR2 (germline): MDHEN, SYDVKM. This CDR3 is 17 amino acids long. CDR3: CASSSTPGTGKDYGYTF. CDR3 DNA sequence: TGTGCCAGCAGTTCGACCCCCGGGACAGGGAAAGACTATGGCTACACCTTC.

The V and J genes are TRBV2 and TRBJ1-2; D ambiguous. Germline CDR1 reads SNHLY; CDR2 reads FYNNEI. The CDR3 sequence is 11 residues long. V dropped 5 bases and J dropped 5 bases, with 6 bases sitting between them. CDR3 bases: TGTGCCAGCAGTCCTGTGTATGGCTACACCTTC. Translated, it gives CASSPVYGYTF.

This clone was observed a single time. J is TRBJ1-2 and V is TRBV5-4, with 9 bases matching TRBD1. The CDR3 contains 15 residues. J was trimmed by 3 bases and V by 3 bases; bases with no gene match: 6. From germline, CDR1 is SGHNT and CDR2 YYREEE (reference sequence). The CDR3 coding sequence is TGTGCCAGCAGCTCCGGGACAGGGCTATACTATGGCTACACCTTC. This translates into CASSSGTGLYYGYTF.

The chain links TRBV18 to TRBJ2-7, with unresolved D. The germline gives CDR1 KGHSH, CDR2 LQKENI. V was cut by 2 bases and J by 6 bases, with 14 bases left in between. The CDR3 sequence is 14 residues long. The CDR3 loop reads CASSPMRSTTEQYF. CDR3 coding DNA: TGTGCCAGCTCACCAATGCGGTCCACTACCGAGCAGTACTTC.

This chain uses TRBV7-6 with TRBJ2-3; D is unclear. Germline lookup yields CDR1 SGHVS and CDR2 FNYEAQ. The length of the CDR3 is 14 residues. With 1 base removed from V and 2 bases from J, the gap between germline ends came to 7 bases. CDR3 nucleotide sequence: TGTGCCAGCAGCTTAGGAGGTACCACAGATACGCAGTATTTT. Amino acids: CASSLGGTTDTQYF. Complete variable domain (other parts from reference TRBV7-6 and TRBJ2-3): GAGVSQSPRYKVTKRGQDVALRCDPISGHVSLYWYRQALGQGPEFLTYFNYEAQQDKSGLPNDRFSAERPEGSISTLTIQRTEQRDSAMYRCASSLGGTTDTQYFGPGTRLTVL.

Here the CDR3 DNA reads TGCGCCAGCAAACCGCGGGAGAGTTCCTACAATGAGCAGTTCTTC. It yields the protein CASKPRESSYNEQFF. This chain uses TRBV5-1 with TRBJ2-1; TRBD2 matches 7 bases. Looked up from germline, CDR1 is SGHRS and CDR2 is YFSETQ. The CDR3 is made up of 15 amino acids. With 6 bases clipped from V and 1 base from J, the junction kept 7 bases outside the gene matches.

This chain connects TRBV7-8 to TRBJ2-5; 9 bases align to TRBD2. Germline loops: CDR1 SGHVS, CDR2 FQNEAQ. The CDR3 covers 19 residues. After removal of 5 bases from V and 4 bases from J, the junction contained 20 bases not matched to a gene. The CDR3 here is CASSKRSETSGRWGETQYF. As DNA, the CDR3 is TGTGCCAGCAGCAAGAGGTCGGAGACTAGCGGAAGGTGGGGAGAGACCCAGTACTTC.

The V call is TRBV7-6, the J call TRBJ1-3; 9 bases line up with TRBD1. This CDR3 contains 16 residues. In germline, CDR1 is SGHVS, CDR2 FNYEAQ. With V trimmed by 5 bases and J by 4 bases, 9 bases remained unmatched. The CDR3 bases are TGTGCCAGCAGCGCCCGGGACAGGGCTTCCGGAAACACCATATATTTT. Encoded protein: CASSARDRASGNTIYF.

This clone was seen just once. The chain employs TRBV5-1 and TRBJ2-5, with TRBD2 matching over 7 bases. CDR1 and CDR2 from the germline V gene are SGHRS and YFSETQ. This CDR3 spans 14 amino acids. V was pared by 3 bases and J by 7 bases, with 9 bases of the junction left unmatched. The CDR3 DNA reads TGCGCCAGCAGCTCTAGTAGCGGGCCCACGACCCAGTACTTC. Protein sequence: CASSSSSGPTTQYF. Full variable domain (remainder filled in from reference TRBV5-1 and TRBJ2-5): KAGVTQTPRYLIKTRGQQVTLSCSPISGHRSVSWYQQTPGQGLQFLFEYFSETQRNKGNFPGRFSGRQFSNSRSEMNVSTLELGDSALYLCASSSSSGPTTQYFGPGTRLLVL.

The V and J genes are TRBV9 and TRBJ2-5; D unresolved. V lost 2 bases and J lost 3, with 2 bases in between. Germline values: CDR1 SGDLS, CDR2 YYNGEE. CDR3 length equals 11 residues. In nucleotides, the CDR3 is TGTGCCAGCAGCGTCGAAGAGACCCAGTACTTC. As protein: CASSVEETQYF.